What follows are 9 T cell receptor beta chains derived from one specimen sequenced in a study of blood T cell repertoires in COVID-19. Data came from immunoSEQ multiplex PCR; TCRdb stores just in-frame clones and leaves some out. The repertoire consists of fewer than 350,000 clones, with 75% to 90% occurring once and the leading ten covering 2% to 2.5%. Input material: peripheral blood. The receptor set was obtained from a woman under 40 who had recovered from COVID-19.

This CDR3 reads CASSPFRGAETQYF. For the CDR3, the DNA is TGTGCCAGCAGTCCATTCAGGGGAGCGGAGACCCAGTACTTC. J is TRBJ2-5 and V is TRBV27, with D perhaps matching TRBD1 (6 bases). This CDR3 contains 14 residues. Germline V lookup: CDR1 MNHEY, CDR2 SMNVEV (reference sequence). V was clipped by 5 bases and J by 5 bases, with 15 bases between them.

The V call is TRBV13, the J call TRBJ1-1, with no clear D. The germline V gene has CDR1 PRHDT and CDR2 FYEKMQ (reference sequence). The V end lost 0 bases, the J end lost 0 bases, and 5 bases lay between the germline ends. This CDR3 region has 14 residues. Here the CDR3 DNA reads TGTGCCAGCAGCTTAGGATCGGTGAACACTGAAGCTTTCTTT. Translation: CASSLGSVNTEAFF.

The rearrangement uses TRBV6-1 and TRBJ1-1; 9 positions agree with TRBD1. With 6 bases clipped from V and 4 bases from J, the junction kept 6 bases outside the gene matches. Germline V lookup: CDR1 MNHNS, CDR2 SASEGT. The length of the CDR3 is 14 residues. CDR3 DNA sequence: TGTGCCAGCAGCCCGACAGGGGGAAGCACTGAAGCTTTCTTT. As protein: CASSPTGGSTEAFF.

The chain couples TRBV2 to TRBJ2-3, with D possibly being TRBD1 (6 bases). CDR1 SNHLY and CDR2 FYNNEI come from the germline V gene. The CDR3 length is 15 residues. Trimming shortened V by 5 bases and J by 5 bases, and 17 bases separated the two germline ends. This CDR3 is CASSSLRGGLDTQYF. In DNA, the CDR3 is TGTGCCAGCAGTAGTTTGAGAGGGGGATTAGATACGCAGTATTTT.

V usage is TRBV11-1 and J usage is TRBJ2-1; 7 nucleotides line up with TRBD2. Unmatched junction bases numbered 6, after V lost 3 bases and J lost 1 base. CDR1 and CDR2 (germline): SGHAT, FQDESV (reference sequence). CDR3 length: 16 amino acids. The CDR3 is CASSLRAGFSYNEQFF. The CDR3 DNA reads TGTGCCAGCAGCTTGAGAGCGGGGTTTTCCTACAATGAGCAGTTCTTC.

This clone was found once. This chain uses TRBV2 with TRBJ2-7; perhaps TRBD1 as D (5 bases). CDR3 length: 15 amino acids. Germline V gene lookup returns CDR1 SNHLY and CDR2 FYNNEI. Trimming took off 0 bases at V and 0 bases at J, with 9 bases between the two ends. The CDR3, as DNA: TGTGCCAGCAGTGAAGCAGGGGTCTCCTCCTACGAGCAGTACTTC. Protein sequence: CASSEAGVSSYEQYF.

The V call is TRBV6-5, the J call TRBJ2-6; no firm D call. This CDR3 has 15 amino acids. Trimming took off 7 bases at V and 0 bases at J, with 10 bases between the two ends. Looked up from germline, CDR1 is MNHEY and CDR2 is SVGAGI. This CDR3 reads CASTRVGSGANVLTF. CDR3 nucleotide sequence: TGTGCCAGCACCCGGGTGGGCTCTGGGGCCAACGTCCTGACTTTC.

The CDR3 sequence: CASSFGQGAHTGELFF. CDR3 DNA sequence: TGTGCCAGCAGTTTCGGACAGGGGGCCCACACCGGGGAGCTGTTTTTT. This chain links TRBV7-3 with TRBJ2-2; 11 bases agree with TRBD1. V lost 6 bases and J lost 3; bases outside the gene matches: 6. Looked up from germline, CDR1 is SGHTA and CDR2 is FQGTGA. The CDR3 is made up of 16 amino acids.

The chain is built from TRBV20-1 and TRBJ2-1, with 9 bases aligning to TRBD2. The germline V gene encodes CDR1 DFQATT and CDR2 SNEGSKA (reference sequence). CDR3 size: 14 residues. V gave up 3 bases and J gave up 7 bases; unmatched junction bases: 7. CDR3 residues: CSASSTTSGNEQFF. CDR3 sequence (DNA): TGCAGTGCTAGTTCCACGACTAGCGGAAATGAGCAGTTCTTC.